This is a list of T cell receptor beta chains from one sample in a study of identical twins. MiXCR was run by TCRdb on the 5' RACE reads, yielding one entry per CDR3 protein. Of roughly 630,000 distinct CDR3 sequences in the sample, roughly 7.2% were seen once. The same sample was also studied in work on yellow fever vaccine responses in identical twins.

Sample: PBMCs. The receptors originated from a young woman in good health. Each CDR3 is given with its conserved first and last residue. D genes are given only for firm matches. A clone size is listed for some rows: how often the clone was seen (once, few, many), or a class if it is expanded.

j_gene: TRBJ2-1; v_gene: TRBV3-1; d_gene: .; abundance: .; CDR3aa: CASSQGAGANEQFF; CDR3nt: TGTGCCAGCAGCCAAGGTGCAGGGGCCAATGAGCAGTTCTTC
j_gene: TRBJ2-4; v_gene: TRBV12-3/TRBV12-4; d_gene: TRBD1; abundance: many; CDR3aa: CASSPIGQELAKNIQYF; CDR3nt: TGTGCCAGCAGTCCCATTGGACAGGAGCTAGCCAAAAACATTCAGTACTTC
j_gene: TRBJ2-7; v_gene: TRBV27; d_gene: TRBD1; abundance: .; CDR3aa: CASSRLTGTGVDEQYF; CDR3nt: TGTGCCAGCAGCCGACTGACCGGGACAGGGGTAGACGAGCAGTACTTC
j_gene: TRBJ1-1; v_gene: TRBV7-9; d_gene: TRBD1; abundance: few; CDR3aa: CASSFDRGQAFF; CDR3nt: TGTGCCAGCAGCTTCGACAGGGGGCAAGCTTTCTTT
j_gene: TRBJ2-3; v_gene: TRBV7-6; d_gene: TRBD2; abundance: .; CDR3aa: CASSFRGLAGATDTQYF; CDR3nt: TGTGCCAGCAGCTTCCGAGGACTAGCGGGGGCCACAGATACGCAGTATTTT
j_gene: TRBJ2-3; v_gene: TRBV21-1; d_gene: .; abundance: many; CDR3aa: CASNTGVGWGDRPDTQYF; CDR3nt: TGTGCCAGCAACACTGGGGTCGGATGGGGGGACAGACCAGATACGCAGTATTTT
j_gene: TRBJ1-2; v_gene: TRBV20-1; d_gene: .; abundance: few; CDR3aa: CSALFTGPIYGYTF; CDR3nt: TGCAGTGCTCTCTTTACCGGGCCAATCTATGGCTACACCTTC
j_gene: TRBJ2-7; v_gene: TRBV20-1; d_gene: TRBD1; abundance: many; CDR3aa: CSAKTGVDNEQYF; CDR3nt: TGCAGTGCTAAGACAGGGGTCGATAACGAGCAGTACTTC
j_gene: TRBJ2-4; v_gene: TRBV7-6; d_gene: .; abundance: many; CDR3aa: CASSLDVLPDIQYF; CDR3nt: TGTGCCAGCAGCTTAGATGTCCTTCCGGACATTCAGTACTTC
j_gene: TRBJ2-1; v_gene: TRBV12-3/TRBV12-4; d_gene: TRBD2; abundance: many; CDR3aa: CASSLGTSLDEQFF; CDR3nt: TGTGCCAGCAGTTTAGGGACTAGTTTAGATGAGCAGTTCTTC
j_gene: TRBJ2-1; v_gene: TRBV3-1; d_gene: TRBD2; abundance: many; CDR3aa: CASTRRGGSYNEQFF; CDR3nt: TGTGCCAGCACCCGGCGGGGGGGCTCCTACAATGAGCAGTTCTTC
j_gene: TRBJ1-6; v_gene: TRBV6-1; d_gene: .; abundance: few; CDR3aa: CASHILGGENSPLHF; CDR3nt: TGTGCCAGCCACATTTTGGGGGGCGAAAATTCACCCCTCCACTTT
j_gene: TRBJ1-1; v_gene: TRBV24-1; d_gene: .; abundance: .; CDR3aa: CATTGGGSGTEAFF; CDR3nt: TGTGCCACAACCGGGGGGGGGAGCGGGACTGAAGCTTTCTTT
j_gene: TRBJ2-1; v_gene: TRBV7-6; d_gene: .; abundance: few; CDR3aa: CASSRPPSNEQFF; CDR3nt: TGTGCCAGCAGCCGCCCCCCTTCTAATGAGCAGTTCTTC
j_gene: TRBJ1-1; v_gene: TRBV29-1; d_gene: .; abundance: few; CDR3aa: CSVTAYNTEAFF; CDR3nt: TGCAGCGTGACAGCTTATAACACTGAAGCTTTCTTT
j_gene: TRBJ2-3; v_gene: TRBV3-1; d_gene: .; abundance: .; CDR3aa: CASSQDTSNKRDTQYF; CDR3nt: TGTGCCAGCAGCCAAGATACCAGCAACAAGCGGGATACGCAGTATTTT
j_gene: TRBJ1-2; v_gene: TRBV10-3; d_gene: .; abundance: many; CDR3aa: CAISESTTSGYGYTF; CDR3nt: TGTGCCATCAGTGAGTCGACAACGTCGGGCTATGGCTACACCTTC
j_gene: TRBJ1-5; v_gene: TRBV12-3/TRBV12-4; d_gene: .; abundance: few; CDR3aa: CASSPLFGSNQPQHF; CDR3nt: TGTGCCAGCAGTCCGCTCTTCGGAAGCAATCAGCCCCAGCATTTT
j_gene: TRBJ2-2; v_gene: TRBV10-3; d_gene: .; abundance: many; CDR3aa: CAISGQTNTGELFF; CDR3nt: TGTGCCATCAGTGGGCAGACGAACACCGGGGAGCTGTTTTTT
j_gene: TRBJ1-1; v_gene: TRBV20-1; d_gene: .; abundance: many; CDR3aa: CSALGGRDLANTEAFF; CDR3nt: TGCAGTGCCTTGGGGGGACGAGATTTGGCGAACACTGAAGCTTTCTTT
j_gene: TRBJ2-1; v_gene: TRBV9; d_gene: TRBD2; abundance: few; CDR3aa: CASSPHGTSENEQFF; CDR3nt: TGTGCCAGCAGCCCCCACGGGACTAGCGAGAATGAGCAGTTCTTC
j_gene: TRBJ1-5; v_gene: TRBV18; d_gene: .; abundance: few; CDR3aa: CASSPDWLNQPQHF; CDR3nt: TGTGCCAGCTCACCCGACTGGCTGAATCAGCCCCAGCATTTT
j_gene: TRBJ2-1; v_gene: TRBV6-1; d_gene: TRBD2; abundance: .; CDR3aa: CASTPTRRLAGGSYNEQFF; CDR3nt: TGTGCCAGCACTCCAACACGAAGACTAGCGGGAGGTTCCTACAATGAGCAGTTCTTC
j_gene: TRBJ2-4; v_gene: TRBV11-2; d_gene: .; abundance: .; CDR3aa: CASSLGWAGSLAKNIQYF; CDR3nt: TGTGCCAGCAGCTTAGGGTGGGCGGGTTCGCTGGCCAAAAACATTCAGTACTTC
j_gene: TRBJ1-1; v_gene: TRBV7-8; d_gene: .; abundance: .; CDR3aa: CASSLATARTEAFF; CDR3nt: TGTGCCAGCAGCTTAGCGACCGCGAGGACTGAAGCTTTCTTT
j_gene: TRBJ1-5; v_gene: TRBV28; d_gene: .; abundance: .; CDR3aa: CASSLELELVGCQPQHF; CDR3nt: TGTGCCAGCAGTTTAGAATTGGAGCTAGTTGGTTGTCAGCCCCAGCATTTT
j_gene: TRBJ1-6; v_gene: TRBV20-1; d_gene: .; abundance: few; CDR3aa: CSASYVGQKNSPLHF; CDR3nt: TGCAGTGCTAGCTATGTAGGACAGAAGAATTCACCCCTCCACTTT
j_gene: TRBJ1-4; v_gene: TRBV7-6; d_gene: .; abundance: many; CDR3aa: CASSQGPVQTEKLFF; CDR3nt: TGTGCCAGCAGCCAAGGACCGGTACAAACGGAAAAACTGTTTTTT
j_gene: TRBJ2-7; v_gene: TRBV20-1; d_gene: TRBD2; abundance: few; CDR3aa: CSAYTSGRGEQYF; CDR3nt: TGCAGTGCTTATACTAGCGGGAGAGGCGAGCAGTACTTC
j_gene: TRBJ1-1; v_gene: TRBV11-1; d_gene: .; abundance: .; CDR3aa: CASSFSGPEGAFF; CDR3nt: TGTGCCAGCAGCTTTTCCGGCCCAGAGGGAGCTTTCTTT
j_gene: TRBJ2-5; v_gene: TRBV7-3; d_gene: TRBD2; abundance: many; CDR3aa: CASSSQSGTSGRQTQYF; CDR3nt: TGTGCCAGCAGCTCCCAGTCTGGGACTAGCGGGAGGCAGACCCAGTACTTC
j_gene: TRBJ2-1; v_gene: TRBV12-3/TRBV12-4; d_gene: TRBD2; abundance: few; CDR3aa: CASRTRGGSGSIYRNNEQFF; CDR3nt: TGTGCCAGCAGAACAAGAGGAGGTAGCGGGAGCATATATCGAAACAATGAGCAGTTCTTC
j_gene: TRBJ1-2; v_gene: TRBV11-2; d_gene: TRBD1; abundance: .; CDR3aa: CASSLAGQGGFGYTF; CDR3nt: TGTGCCAGCAGCTTAGCTGGCCAAGGGGGCTTTGGCTACACCTTC
j_gene: TRBJ2-3; v_gene: TRBV5-1; d_gene: .; abundance: .; CDR3aa: CASSLELARDLTDTQYF; CDR3nt: TGCGCCAGCAGCTTGGAACTAGCCAGGGACCTCACAGATACGCAGTATTTT
j_gene: TRBJ2-3; v_gene: TRBV5-1; d_gene: .; abundance: many; CDR3aa: CASSLGDGKSTDTQYF; CDR3nt: TGCGCCAGCAGCTTGGGAGACGGCAAGAGCACAGATACGCAGTATTTT
j_gene: TRBJ2-1; v_gene: TRBV29-1; d_gene: TRBD2; abundance: few; CDR3aa: CSVEDRGGSRVNEQFF; CDR3nt: TGCAGCGTTGAAGATCGGGGCGGGAGTCGGGTCAATGAGCAGTTCTTC
j_gene: TRBJ2-3; v_gene: TRBV7-9; d_gene: TRBD2; abundance: few; CDR3aa: CASSLFSGPRTDTQYF; CDR3nt: TGTGCCAGCAGCCTATTTAGCGGGCCACGCACAGATACGCAGTATTTT
j_gene: TRBJ1-5; v_gene: TRBV15; d_gene: TRBD1; abundance: many; CDR3aa: CATSRVDRGRWQPQHF; CDR3nt: TGTGCCACCAGCAGAGTTGACAGGGGGCGGTGGCAGCCCCAGCATTTT
j_gene: TRBJ2-2; v_gene: TRBV6-1; d_gene: TRBD2; abundance: many; CDR3aa: CASRERTSGRVLGRGELFF; CDR3nt: TGTGCCAGCAGGGAAAGGACTAGCGGGAGGGTTCTGGGAAGGGGGGAGCTGTTTTTT
j_gene: TRBJ2-2; v_gene: TRBV6-4; d_gene: .; abundance: many; CDR3aa: CASRRENTGELFF; CDR3nt: TGTGCCAGCAGGCGGGAGAACACCGGGGAGCTGTTTTTT
j_gene: TRBJ2-3; v_gene: TRBV5-1; d_gene: TRBD1; abundance: many; CDR3aa: CASSGGQGAPTDTQYF; CDR3nt: TGCGCCAGCAGCGGGGGACAGGGGGCGCCCACAGATACGCAGTATTTT
j_gene: TRBJ2-6; v_gene: TRBV5-1; d_gene: .; abundance: .; CDR3aa: CASSPGEVAANVLTF; CDR3nt: TGCGCCAGCAGCCCCGGGGAAGTTGCGGCCAACGTCCTGACTTTC
j_gene: TRBJ2-1; v_gene: TRBV5-1; d_gene: .; abundance: many; CDR3aa: CASSRTYYNEQFF; CDR3nt: TGCGCCAGCAGCAGGACTTATTACAATGAGCAGTTCTTC
j_gene: TRBJ2-7; v_gene: TRBV7-8; d_gene: .; abundance: .; CDR3aa: CASSQDFSSSYEQYF; CDR3nt: TGTGCCAGCAGCCAAGATTTCAGCAGTTCCTACGAGCAGTACTTC
j_gene: TRBJ1-1; v_gene: TRBV5-1; d_gene: TRBD1; abundance: many; CDR3aa: CASSLGDRGSLNTEAFF; CDR3nt: TGCGCCAGCAGCTTGGGTGACAGGGGGTCCCTGAACACTGAAGCTTTCTTT
j_gene: TRBJ2-1; v_gene: TRBV20-1; d_gene: TRBD2; abundance: few; CDR3aa: CSARDLSGRAYNEQFF; CDR3nt: TGCAGTGCTAGAGATCTAAGCGGGAGGGCCTACAATGAGCAGTTCTTC
j_gene: TRBJ2-1; v_gene: TRBV4-1; d_gene: .; abundance: many; CDR3aa: CASSQDEVFTYNEQFF; CDR3nt: TGCGCCAGCAGCCAAGATGAAGTCTTTACTTACAATGAGCAGTTCTTC
j_gene: TRBJ2-1; v_gene: TRBV20-1; d_gene: TRBD2; abundance: few; CDR3aa: CSVPSGGRYNEQFF; CDR3nt: TGCAGTGTGCCTAGCGGGGGACGCTACAATGAGCAGTTCTTC
j_gene: TRBJ1-5; v_gene: TRBV12-3/TRBV12-4; d_gene: .; abundance: few; CDR3aa: CASSLGGDGNQPQHF; CDR3nt: TGTGCCAGCAGTTTGGGAGGCGATGGCAATCAGCCCCAGCATTTT
j_gene: TRBJ2-1; v_gene: TRBV10-3; d_gene: .; abundance: many; CDR3aa: CAILTETYNEQFF; CDR3nt: TGTGCCATCCTGACAGAGACCTACAATGAGCAGTTCTTC
j_gene: TRBJ2-5; v_gene: TRBV15; d_gene: .; abundance: few; CDR3aa: CATSRDKGETQYF; CDR3nt: TGTGCCACCAGCAGAGATAAAGGCGAGACCCAGTACTTC
j_gene: TRBJ1-6; v_gene: TRBV28; d_gene: .; abundance: many; CDR3aa: CASSQFSWEINSPLHF; CDR3nt: TGTGCCAGCAGCCAATTCTCGTGGGAGATTAATTCACCCCTCCACTTT
j_gene: TRBJ2-2; v_gene: TRBV12-3/TRBV12-4; d_gene: .; abundance: many; CDR3aa: CASSLSDPTGELFF; CDR3nt: TGTGCCAGCAGTTTATCGGACCCCACCGGGGAGCTGTTTTTT
j_gene: TRBJ2-5; v_gene: TRBV5-1; d_gene: .; abundance: many; CDR3aa: CASSFISLKETQYF; CDR3nt: TGCGCCAGCAGCTTTATTAGCTTGAAGGAGACCCAGTACTTC
j_gene: TRBJ1-1; v_gene: TRBV3-1; d_gene: TRBD1; abundance: .; CDR3aa: CASKLGEGALNTEAFF; CDR3nt: TGTGCCAGCAAGCTGGGGGAGGGGGCCTTGAACACTGAAGCTTTCTTT
j_gene: TRBJ2-2; v_gene: TRBV20-1; d_gene: TRBD2; abundance: few; CDR3aa: CCARDPGLAGSGELFF; CDR3nt: TGCTGTGCTAGAGACCCGGGACTAGCGGGATCCGGGGAGCTGTTTTTT
j_gene: TRBJ2-1; v_gene: TRBV20-1; d_gene: .; abundance: .; CDR3aa: CSAPRPGHPYNEQFF; CDR3nt: TGCAGTGCACCGCGCCCGGGACACCCCTACAATGAGCAGTTCTTC